One TCR beta chain is described in this entry. Its target antigen remains unknown. No per-base quality is available; no much larger clone lies one base away. TCRdb names Illumina NovaSeq 6000 as the instrument used. TCRalpha and TCRbeta cDNA libraries were constructed by 5'RACE with constant-segment primers, with sample barcodes and unique molecular identifiers being introduced. RNA was extracted from every sample with Trizol reagent. Amplification of the libraries took two PCR steps, and the second step added a second sample barcode plus Illumina TruSeq adapters. Sequencing of the libraries was done on an Illumina NovaSeq, producing 2 x 150 bp paired-end reads. Concerning the study's data processing: Demultiplexing of reads and collapsing into UMI-guided consensus sequences were performed with migec v1.2.7. Using mixcr v2.1.11, the UMI consensuses were aligned to TRA and TRB V and J templates and assembled into clonotypes. A clonotype was counted as expanded or contracted only if both edgeR and NoisET called the change significant, with noise models trained on biological replicates. For edgeR calls, a false discovery rate-adjusted p below 0.01 and a log2 fold-change threshold of 1 were applied. As an exploratory analysis of dynamics, PCA with hierarchical clustering was applied to max-normalized trajectories of the 1000 most abundant clonotypes. The CD4 or CD8 phenotype of responding clones was assigned using the separately sequenced CD4+ and CD8+ repertoires. TCRdb applied fastp at Q25 and MiXCR to the public reads, then kept only in-frame beta chains. Here each entry gathers all rows of one CDR3 protein and keeps the most common genes and DNA. The V and J calls and clone size are TCRdb's, not the authors'. The table for this sample lists roughly 400,000 distinct CDR3 sequences; roughly 17% of them were counted only once. The ten largest clones capture about 22% of the sample.

The data were taken from a study of T-cell memory formation after mild COVID-19 (dated by TCRdb to the early 2020s). At the level of the whole study: Most TCR sequence clusters were specific to one of the two donors. Longitudinal TCRalpha and TCRbeta repertoire sequencing tracked T-cell clones expanding and contracting after mild COVID-19 in a couple of donors. Two young, previously healthy adult volunteers made up the cohort, one male and one female. Broader findings and caveats from the paper: The detection of some responding clones in pre-infection memory suggests that pre-existing cross-reactive memory T cells joined the SARS-CoV-2 response. The second-wave clones that peaked on day 37 were not confirmed to be SARS-CoV-2 specific. Contracting CD4+ clones were found mainly in CM and EM memory subsets, while CD8+ clones were enriched in EMRA. Only a couple of mild cases were covered in the study, and larger cohorts including severe cases with pre-infection samples were considered necessary. Clones contracting from day 15 to 85 had balanced CD4/CD8 phenotypes, while a second wave expanding from day 15 to 37 was biased towards CD4+.

PBMCs were isolated by Ficoll-Paque density gradient centrifugation. The V end loses 2 bases and the J end loses 8 bases, and a stretch of 9 bases separates them. CDR1 and CDR2 are drawn from the germline V gene: MNHEY, SVGEGT. The CDR3, from cysteine to phenylalanine, totals 12 residues. Just the 36-base CDR3 DNA is kept, in frame starting at base 1. The receptor chain draws on TRBV6-2 or TRBV6-3 and TRBJ2-5; TRBD2 is perhaps the D gene, given 5 matching bases. Input material: PBMCs or a T cell subset sorted from them (not recorded which). The sequence was obtained from a man younger than 30 who had mild COVID-19 (a few samples of this study predate the infection). The sample titles of this study are shuffled in the database, so cell type and time point are left out; the donor was told from shared clones. CDR3 reads: CASSYSAGTQYF. In nucleotides, the sequence is TGTGCCAGCAGTTACAGCGCGGGTACCCAGTACTTC.